The rows below give T cell receptor beta chains drawn from one sample of a study of T cells in Graves' hyperthyroidism and ophthalmopathy. MiXCR was run by TCRdb on the multiplex PCR reads, yielding one entry per CDR3 protein. In the table there are around 560,000 distinct CDR3 sequences, 15% to 20% of which are singletons. The sample consisted of blood. Receptors were obtained from a woman younger than 35 with Graves' hyperthyroidism. The CDR3 runs from the conserved cysteine through the conserved F or W. Each record gives: J gene, V gene, D gene, clone size, CDR3 DNA, CDR3 protein. A D gene is named only where the DNA matches it firmly. Clone size is given for some rows only: seen once, a few or many times, or a class if the clone is expanded.

TRBJ1-1 | TRBV6-1 | - | many | TGTGCCAGCAGCCGACAGGTGCTGATGAACACTGAAGCTTTCTTT | CASSRQVLMNTEAFF
TRBJ2-1 | TRBV5-1 | TRBD2 | many | TGCGCCAGCAGCTTGGCCCCGGGACTAGAATCCTACAATGAGCAGTTCTTC | CASSLAPGLESYNEQFF
TRBJ1-2 | TRBV30 | - | many | TGTGCCTGGAGTGTAGGGGCCGCCACCTACTATGGCTACACCTTC | CAWSVGAATYYGYTF
TRBJ2-7 | TRBV20-1 | TRBD1 | few | TGCAGTGCTCAAACCCGGGGACAGGGAATCGAGCAGTACTTC | CSAQTRGQGIEQYF
TRBJ1-2 | TRBV6-8 | - | - | TGTGCCAGCAGTTACACGCGGAAGGGAGACACAAACTATGGCTACACCTTC | CASSYTRKGDTNYGYTF
TRBJ2-7 | TRBV19 | TRBD2 | many | TGTGCCAGCACTAGCGGGAGCTACGAGCAGTACTTC | CASTSGSYEQYF
TRBJ1-1 | TRBV7-9 | - | - | TGTGCCAGCACCCTCAGTGGGCAGATGAACACTGAAGCTTTCTTT | CASTLSGQMNTEAFF
TRBJ2-2 | TRBV11-3 | - | - | TGTGCCAGCAGCTTAGATGAATTCGAGAACACCGGGGAGCTGTTTTTT | CASSLDEFENTGELFF
TRBJ2-5 | TRBV20-1 | - | many | TGCAGTGCTAGCCAGGGGAATCAAGAGACCCAGTACTTC | CSASQGNQETQYF
TRBJ2-3 | TRBV19 | - | few | TGTGCCAGTAGTATCTTCGGGGGAGGTACAGATACGCAGTATTTT | CASSIFGGGTDTQYF
TRBJ2-1 | TRBV2 | - | - | TGTGCCAGCAGTGGGGGGTACAATGAGCAGTTCTTC | CASSGGYNEQFF
TRBJ2-7 | TRBV15 | TRBD2 | - | TGTGCCACCAGCAGAGATCGACTAGCGGGAATCTACGAGCAGTACTTC | CATSRDRLAGIYEQYF
TRBJ1-1 | TRBV7-2 | - | many | TGTGCCAGCAGCTTTTCAGGGTGGGGCACTGAAGCTTTCTTT | CASSFSGWGTEAFF
TRBJ2-3 | TRBV7-9 | - | - | TGTGCCAGCAGCCTAGGCGGCGACCGCACAGATACGCAGTATTTT | CASSLGGDRTDTQYF
TRBJ2-1 | TRBV7-8 | - | few | TGTGCCAACAGCCCTATAGTCGGTGCAGGCTACAATGAGCAGTTCTTC | CANSPIVGAGYNEQFF
TRBJ2-5 | TRBV4-3 | - | - | TGCGCCAGCAGCCAACATCGGAGTTTCGAGACCCAGTACTTC | CASSQHRSFETQYF
TRBJ1-3 | TRBV4-3 | - | - | TGCGCCAGCAGCCAAAGCGTCCGGGGAACGGGAAACACCATATATTTT | CASSQSVRGTGNTIYF
TRBJ2-5 | TRBV2 | TRBD2 | - | TGTGCCAGCAGTGAAGAGGGGAGGGCGGGAGGGCCAGAGACCCAGTACTTC | CASSEEGRAGGPETQYF
TRBJ2-7 | TRBV7-2 | TRBD2 | many | TGTGCCAGCAGCTTAGTCCCCGCTAGCGGGGGTTTCCCCTACGAGCAGTACTTC | CASSLVPASGGFPYEQYF
TRBJ2-3 | TRBV27 | - | many | TGTGCCAGCAGCGTACAGGGAGATACGCAGTATTTT | CASSVQGDTQYF
TRBJ2-3 | TRBV14 | - | - | TGTGCCAGCAGCCGACTATCAAAAGCTCCCATGGGGACGGGAGATACGCAGTATTTT | CASSRLSKAPMGTGDTQYF
TRBJ2-1 | TRBV28 | - | - | TGTGCCAGCAGTTTCCCCCGATTTAGGGGCGGAGGCAATGAGCAGTTCTTC | CASSFPRFRGGGNEQFF
TRBJ2-7 | TRBV6-1 | TRBD1 | once | TGTGCCAGCAGTGTGGACAGGTCCTCCTACGAGCGGTACTTC | CASSVDRSSYERYF
TRBJ2-1 | TRBV6-2/TRBV6-3 | TRBD1 | many | TGTGCCAGCAAAGAGGGGGCTTACAATGAGCAGTTCTTC | CASKEGAYNEQFF
TRBJ2-7 | TRBV15 | TRBD1 | - | TGTGCCACCAGCAAAGACAGGGGCTCCTACGAGCAGTACTTC | CATSKDRGSYEQYF
TRBJ2-5 | TRBV7-8 | - | few | TGTGCCAGCAGCTCCCCCCTCAGGGCCAGGGAGGAGACCCAGTACTTC | CASSSPLRAREETQYF
TRBJ2-5 | TRBV7-3 | - | many | TGTGCCAGCAGCTCCGGAGTCGGGGGCCTTCAAGAGACCCAGTACTTC | CASSSGVGGLQETQYF